This T cell receptor (beta chain) was profiled in a study of T cells in Graves' hyperthyroidism and ophthalmopathy. The CDR3 extends over 13 amino acids. Between the trimmed V and J ends, which lost 4 bases and 5 bases, there was a span of 12 bases. Germline V gives CDR1 MNHEY, CDR2 SVGAGI. With duration under 3 months, ophthalmopathy was active: Clinical Activity Score at least 3, NOSPECS at least 4. Amplification of TCR beta CDR3 regions used RNA as the template. In the first-round RT-PCR of the TCR CDR3, the HTBI primer set was used. TCRdb processed the multiplex PCR reads anew with MiXCR; each CDR3 protein has one entry. The sample includes around 340,000 distinct CDR3 sequences, less than 20% of them seen just once. As for this clonotype: Its antigen is unidentified.

Study results and limitations: A model built on 13 V-J features separated ophthalmopathy from stable hyperthyroidism.

V usage is TRBV6-5 and J usage is TRBJ2-7; possible D gene TRBD1, 6 bases. Sequencing input: blood. The receptor comes from a woman in her thirties or forties with Graves' ophthalmopathy. CDR3 bases: TGTGCCAGCAGTTCATCCGGACAGCACGAGCAGTACTTC. Translating it yields CASSSSGQHEQYF.